Shown below are 12 T cell receptor beta chains from a single sample sequenced in a study of radiotherapy plus CTLA-4 blockade in lung cancer. The protocol was immunoSEQ multiplex PCR, while the TCRdb copy is restricted to in-frame clones and leaves out a portion. The table has fewer than 50,000 clones, 80% to 90% seen once. The material sequenced was peripheral blood, taken from a patient treated with radiotherapy plus ipilimumab. The source is a human donor with non-small cell lung cancer whose response to radiotherapy plus ipilimumab could not be evaluated.

This chain joins TRBV18 and TRBJ2-7, with a weak D call TRBD2 (6 bases). The length of the CDR3 is 13 residues. Trimming stripped 2 bases from V and 3 bases from J, with 8 bases between. From germline, CDR1 is KGHSH and CDR2 LQKENI. The CDR3 loop is CASSPTTSYEQYF. The CDR3 DNA follows: TGTGCCAGCTCACCAACGACTAGCTACGAGCAGTACTTC.

The gene calls are TRBV10-1 and TRBJ2-7; 10 nucleotides line up with TRBD1. This CDR3 has 15 amino acids. Germline CDR1 WNHNN, CDR2 SYGVQD (reference sequence). The junction had 9 bases not matched to a gene; V was cut back by 5 bases and J by 5 bases. The CDR3 DNA is TGCGCCAGCAGTCTAGATGGACAGGGGGTCGACGAGCAGTACTTC. The encoded protein is CASSLDGQGVDEQYF.

DNA for the CDR3: TGTGCCAGCAGCCCGTGGACGGGGGAGCCCCAGCATTTT. Translation gives CASSPWTGEPQHF. J is TRBJ1-5 and V is TRBV5-5; TRBD1 might be the D (5 bases). Trimming took off 4 bases at V and 8 bases at J, with 13 bases between the two ends. This CDR3 has 13 residues. CDR1 and CDR2 from the germline V gene are SGHKS and YYEKEE (reference sequence).

V usage is TRBV4-2 and J usage is TRBJ2-1, with TRBD2 matching 8 bases. V was pared by 4 bases and J by 4 bases, with 6 bases of the junction left unmatched. In germline, CDR1 is LGHNA, CDR2 YNFKEQ. This CDR3 is 15 amino acids long. The CDR3 DNA reads TGTGCCAGCAGCCGTGGCGGGGGGCCATACAATGAGCAGTTCTTC. This sequence encodes CASSRGGGPYNEQFF.

The rearrangement links TRBV11-3 to TRBJ2-7; D is possibly TRBD1 (5 bases). Germline V CDR1 and CDR2: SGHNT, YENEEA. CDR3 size: 12 residues. Trimming shortened V by 0 bases and J by 13 bases, and 13 bases separated the two germline ends. Here the CDR3 reads CASSLDRRVIYF. As DNA, the CDR3 is TGTGCCAGCAGCTTAGATCGCAGGGTTATATACTTC.

A note on this clone: A junction boundary mismatches the germline segment, possibly from a read error. CDR3 coding DNA: TGTGCCAACTCACCCGTGGGGGGAAATGAGCAGTTCTTC. It translates to CANSPVGGNEQFF. The rearrangement joins TRBV18 to TRBJ2-1, with D possibly being TRBD2 (6 bases). Germline V lookup: CDR1 KGHSH, CDR2 LQKENI. This CDR3 contains 13 residues.

The rearrangement joins TRBV5-1 to TRBJ2-1, with 7 bases lining up with TRBD1. CDR1 and CDR2 (germline): SGHRS, YFSETQ. Losses at the gene ends were 0 bases for V and 6 bases for J; bases not matched to a gene: 15. The CDR3 runs to 18 residues. The CDR3 DNA sequence: TGCGCCAGCAGCTTGGTGCAGGGGGTGCCGGGAATCCCCAATGAGCAGTTCTTC. Residues: CASSLVQGVPGIPNEQFF. Full variable domain (outside the CDR3, taken from reference TRBV5-1 and TRBJ2-1): KAGVTQTPRYLIKTRGQQVTLSCSPISGHRSVSWYQQTPGQGLQFLFEYFSETQRNKGNFPGRFSGRQFSNSRSEMNVSTLELGDSALYLCASSLVQGVPGIPNEQFFGPGTRLTVL.

V and J are TRBV7-9 and TRBJ1-1; maybe TRBD1 (6 bases). The germline V gene has CDR1 SEHNR and CDR2 FQNEAQ (reference sequence). The germline V and J ends were trimmed by 5 bases and 1 base, with 14 bases remaining between them. There are 15 residues in the CDR3. Here the CDR3 DNA reads TGTGCCAGCAGCCAGGGGTCATCGCCGAACACTGAAGCTTTCTTT. The encoded protein is CASSQGSSPNTEAFF.

V and J are TRBV7-6 and TRBJ2-2, with TRBD1 as a possible D gene (6 bases). V was cut by 6 bases and J by 6 bases, with 8 bases left in between. The CDR3 runs to 12 residues. CDR1 and CDR2 from the germline V gene are SGHVS and FNYEAQ. The CDR3 region is CASRQGAGELFF. The DNA of the CDR3 is TGTGCCAGCAGACAGGGAGCCGGGGAGCTGTTTTTT.

J is TRBJ1-1 and V is TRBV7-9, with D perhaps matching TRBD1 (5 bases). The CDR3 has 15 residues. CDR1 SEHNR and CDR2 FQNEAQ come from the germline V gene (reference sequence). V lost 0 bases and J 8 bases, leaving 16 bases between the germline ends. CDR3 protein: CASSLARQGLSEAFF. In DNA, the CDR3 is TGTGCCAGCAGCTTAGCGCGGCAGGGCCTCTCGGAAGCTTTCTTT.

The chain links TRBV25-1 to TRBJ2-3; 7 bases fit TRBD2. This CDR3 is 15 amino acids long. CDR1 MGHDK and CDR2 SYGVNS come from the germline V gene. The V segment lost 6 bases and the J segment 0 bases; nucleotides outside the gene matches: 6. CDR3 DNA: TGTGCCAGCAGCCGCGGGGGAATCAGCACAGATACGCAGTATTTT. Translated, it gives CASSRGGISTDTQYF.

The rearrangement uses TRBV11-1 and TRBJ2-7, with 7 bases matching TRBD1. The CDR3 spans 15 residues. Germline V gene sequence: CDR1 SGHAT, CDR2 FQDESV (reference sequence). V lost 1 base to trimming and J lost 0 bases; unmatched junction nucleotides: 3. The CDR3 DNA sequence: TGTGCCAGCAGCTTAGTTTCAGGGGGCTCCTACGAGCAGTACTTC. It translates to CASSLVSGGSYEQYF.